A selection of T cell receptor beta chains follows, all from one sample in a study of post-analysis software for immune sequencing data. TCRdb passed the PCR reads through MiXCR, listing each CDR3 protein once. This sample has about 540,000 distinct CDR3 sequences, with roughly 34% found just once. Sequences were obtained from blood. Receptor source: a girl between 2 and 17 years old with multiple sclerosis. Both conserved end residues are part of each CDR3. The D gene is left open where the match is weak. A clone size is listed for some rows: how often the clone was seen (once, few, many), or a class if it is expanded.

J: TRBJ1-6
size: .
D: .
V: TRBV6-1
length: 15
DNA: TGTGCCAGCAGTGCCACCGGGACTGGTGATTCACCCCTCCACTTT
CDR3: CASSATGTGDSPLHF

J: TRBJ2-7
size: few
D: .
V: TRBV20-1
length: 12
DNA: TGCAGTGCTAGAGTCGGGGACGGCGAGCAGTACTTC
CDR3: CSARVGDGEQYF

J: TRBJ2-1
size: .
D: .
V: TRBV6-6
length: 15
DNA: TGTGCCAGCAGTAAAACAGGGGACTTCTGCAATGAGCAGTTCTTC
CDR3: CASSKTGDFCNEQFF

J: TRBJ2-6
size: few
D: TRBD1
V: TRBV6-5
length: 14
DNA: TGTGCCAGCAGCGGACAGGCGAAGACCAACGTCCTGACTTTC
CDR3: CASSGQAKTNVLTF

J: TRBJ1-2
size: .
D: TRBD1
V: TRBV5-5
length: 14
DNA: TGTGCCAGCAGCTACTGGACAGGGAGTTATGGCCACACCTTC
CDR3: CASSYWTGSYGHTF

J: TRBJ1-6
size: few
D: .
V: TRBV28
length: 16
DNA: TGTGCCAGCAGACGTCGGGGGTTTGGGTATAATTCACCCCTCCACTTT
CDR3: CASRRRGFGYNSPLHF

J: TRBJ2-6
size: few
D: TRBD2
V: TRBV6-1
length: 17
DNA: TGTGCCAGCAGCCTTACCGGAGGACTAGCTGGGGCCAACGTCCTGACTTTC
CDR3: CASSLTGGLAGANVLTF

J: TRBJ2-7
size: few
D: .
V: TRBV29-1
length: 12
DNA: TGCAGCGTTGAAGAATTAGGGGGCGAGCAGTACTTC
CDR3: CSVEELGGEQYF

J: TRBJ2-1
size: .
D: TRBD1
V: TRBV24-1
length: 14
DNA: TGTGCCACCAGGGTAACAGGGGGCCTCAATGAGCAGTTCTTC
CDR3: CATRVTGGLNEQFF

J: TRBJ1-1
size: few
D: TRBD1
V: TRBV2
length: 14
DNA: TGTGCCAGCAGGACGGACAGGGTTCGCACTGAAGCTTTCTTT
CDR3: CASRTDRVRTEAFF

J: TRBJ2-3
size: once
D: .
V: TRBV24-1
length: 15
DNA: TGTGCCACCAGTGAGCCAGGAACAAGCACAGATACGCAGTATTTT
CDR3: CATSEPGTSTDTQYF

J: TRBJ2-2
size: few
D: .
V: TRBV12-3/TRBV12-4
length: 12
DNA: TGTGCCAGCAGTTTAGAGGGCGGGGAGCTGTTTTTT
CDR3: CASSLEGGELFF

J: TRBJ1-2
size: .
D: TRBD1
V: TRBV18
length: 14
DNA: TGTGCCAGCTCGGAACAGGGGGAAGACTATGGCTACACCTTC
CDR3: CASSEQGEDYGYTF

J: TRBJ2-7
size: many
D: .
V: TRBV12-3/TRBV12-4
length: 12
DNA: TGTGCCAGCAGTTTGGTACCCTACGAGCAGTACTTC
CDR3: CASSLVPYEQYF

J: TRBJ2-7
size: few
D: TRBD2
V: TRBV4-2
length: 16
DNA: TGTGCCAGCAGCCAAGATCCTAGCGGGCAATCCTACGAGCAGTACTTC
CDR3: CASSQDPSGQSYEQYF

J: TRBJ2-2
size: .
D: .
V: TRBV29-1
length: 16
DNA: TGCAGCGTTCTTGGACAGTCCAACTCGAACACCGGGGAGCTGTTTTTT
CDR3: CSVLGQSNSNTGELFF

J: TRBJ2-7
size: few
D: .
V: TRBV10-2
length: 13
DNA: TGCGCCAGCAGTGACGCGCTGGAGGACGAGCAGTACTTC
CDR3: CASSDALEDEQYF

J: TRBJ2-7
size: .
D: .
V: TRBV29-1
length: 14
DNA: TGCAGCGTAGAGACGGATCCGGGATCCTACGAGCAGTACTTC
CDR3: CSVETDPGSYEQYF

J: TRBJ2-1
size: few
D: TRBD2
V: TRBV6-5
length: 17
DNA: TGTGCCAGCAGGGAGTCTAGCGGGGGGCCGACCTACAATGAGCAGTTCTTC
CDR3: CASRESSGGPTYNEQFF

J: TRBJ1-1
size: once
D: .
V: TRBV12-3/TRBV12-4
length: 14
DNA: TGTGCCAGCAGTGCGGGACGGATGAACACTGAAGCTTTCTTT
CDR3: CASSAGRMNTEAFF

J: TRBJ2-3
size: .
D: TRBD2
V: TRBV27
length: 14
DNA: TGTGCCAGCACCTCGACTAGCGGGGCAGATACGCAGTATTTT
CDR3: CASTSTSGADTQYF

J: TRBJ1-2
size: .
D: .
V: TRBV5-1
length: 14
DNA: TGCGCCAGCAGCTTGTCGGGCGGAATCTATGGCTACACCTTC
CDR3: CASSLSGGIYGYTF

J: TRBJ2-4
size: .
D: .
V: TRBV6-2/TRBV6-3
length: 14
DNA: TGTGCCAGCAGTTACTCCCTAGCCAAAAACATTCAGTACTTC
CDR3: CASSYSLAKNIQYF

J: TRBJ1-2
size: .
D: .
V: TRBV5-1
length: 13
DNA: TGCGCCAGCAGCTTGGACATCGACTATGGCTACACCTTC
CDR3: CASSLDIDYGYTF

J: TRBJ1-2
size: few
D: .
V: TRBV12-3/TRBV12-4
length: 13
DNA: TGTGCCAGCAGTTGGGAGGGAGGCTATGGCTACACCTTC
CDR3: CASSWEGGYGYTF